This T cell receptor beta chain derives from a study of cytomegalovirus exposure and HLA in healthy donors. Whole-study findings and limits: Cytomegalovirus-associated TCR beta chains were listed, numbering 150 to 200. Sequencing depth roughly uniform across donors was assumed in presence/absence analyses.

This clone was counted between two and nine times. Its antigen is undetermined. The CDR3 has 14 amino acids. Trimming stripped 5 bases from V and 2 bases from J, with 10 bases between. CDR1 and CDR2 (germline): LNHDA, SQIVND (reference sequence). The PCR employed 60 Vbeta primers together with 13 Jbeta primers. Method: immunoSEQ multiplex PCR; TCRdb's copy keeps in-frame clones and lacks some. Counted here are roughly 100,000 clones, approximately 72% occurring once; the ten biggest clones make up around 2.1%. The sequenced material came from PBMCs. The chain uses TRBV19 and TRBJ1-5; D is possibly TRBD1 (5 bases). The sequence came from a man younger than 45 in good health and CMV-seronegative. The CDR3 spells CASSWGERNQPQHF. In nucleotides, the CDR3 is TGTGCCAGTAGTTGGGGGGAGCGCAATCAGCCCCAGCATTTT.